A selection of T cell receptor beta chains follows, all from one sample in a study of vaccination and CD4 T cells after COVID-19. Each CDR3 protein gets one entry after TCRdb re-called the PCR reads with MiXCR. The table records several thousand distinct CDR3 sequences, approximately 58% of them present only once. Their antigen targets remain unknown. Sequencing input: CD4+ T cells from blood, cultured in vitro. These receptors originate from a human donor who had recovered from COVID-19. Both conserved end residues are part of each CDR3. The order of the fields is V gene, CDR3 protein.

TRBV15	CATSSKGVLNSPLHF
TRBV7-8	CASSLALVLAGGYEQYF
TRBV20-1	CSAPVKLYEQYF
TRBV7-2	CASSLVSGREQYF
TRBV15	CATSRDGGQGYQPQHF
TRBV5-4	CASSLAGNQPQHF
TRBV6-4	CASSPGTRPPNEQFF
TRBV20-1	CSAAYRGLGYGYTF
TRBV15	CATSKDYYGYTF
TRBV20-1	CSAPREGAGETQYF
TRBV2	CASSVQETQYF
TRBV20-1	CSVIRDSYSPLHF
TRBV7-9	CASSLARQGWGETQYF
TRBV29-1	CSAQTGSGSPLHF
TRBV6-4	CASSDRRYGYTF
TRBV15	CATSRGLNSPFHF
TRBV20-1	CSVTQGSDTEAFF
TRBV20-1	CSAREMGNQPQHF
TRBV20-1	CSARRRELYNEQFF
TRBV11-1	CASRTGGLTNEQYF
TRBV6-2/TRBV6-3	CASISLGRGRGGYTF